These 15 T cell receptor beta chains were all obtained from the same sample, sequenced in a study of cytomegalovirus exposure and HLA in healthy donors. Vbeta (60) and Jbeta (13) primers were used in the PCR. TCRdb's table, derived via immunoSEQ multiplex PCR, lists solely in-frame clones and lacks some. The sample holds 180,000 or so clones, around 75% seen once. Sequenced sample: PBMCs. The receptors were sampled from a female donor in good health and CMV-seronegative.

The chain is built from TRBV6-6 and TRBJ2-6, with D hard to call. The CDR3 has 13 residues. V was trimmed by 7 bases and J by 1 base, leaving 5 bases between them. Germline lookup yields CDR1 MNHNY and CDR2 SVGAGI (reference sequence). In nucleotides, the CDR3 is TGTGCCAGCATCTCGTCTGGGGCCAACGTCCTGACTTTC. Residues: CASISSGANVLTF.

The rearrangement links TRBV5-6 to TRBJ2-7, with a tentative D call TRBD2 (6 bases). Looked up from germline, CDR1 is SGHDT and CDR2 is YYEEEE. Trimming shortened V by 1 base and J by 6 bases, and 20 bases separated the two germline ends. The CDR3 runs to 16 residues. CDR3 in amino acids: CASSLLGASGEFEQYF. The CDR3, as DNA: TGTGCCAGCAGCTTGCTTGGAGCCTCGGGGGAATTCGAGCAGTACTTC.

This clone turned up a few times. The chain links TRBV18 to TRBJ2-1, with D perhaps matching TRBD1 (5 bases). V lost 6 bases and J 8 bases, leaving 20 bases between the germline ends. The CDR3 totals 15 residues. CDR1 KGHSH and CDR2 LQKENI come from the germline V gene. The DNA of the CDR3 is TGTGCCAGCTCTGGCGGACCGCCGGACACGCATGAGCAGTTCTTC. Translation: CASSGGPPDTHEQFF.

This clone was seen a few times. The chain is built from TRBV9 and TRBJ1-4; D remains unclear. The CDR3 has 14 residues. V dropped 0 bases and J dropped 11 bases, with 14 bases sitting between them. The germline gives CDR1 SGDLS, CDR2 YYNGEE. The CDR3 here is CASSVDGTAGKLFF. CDR3 nucleotides: TGTGCCAGCAGCGTAGATGGTACCGCCGGGAAACTGTTTTTT.

This clone came up once. The chain employs TRBV9 and TRBJ2-7; a weak D match, TRBD2 (5 bases). The ends were cut back, 5 bases at V and 4 bases at J, with 22 bases in the middle. CDR1 and CDR2 from the germline V gene are SGDLS and YYNGEE. This CDR3 spans 16 amino acids. The CDR3 DNA is TGTGCCAGCAGACCCTCTACTAGACCCAGAATTTACGAGCAGTACTTC. Its translation is CASRPSTRPRIYEQYF.

The sample holds a few counts of this clone. The chain's CDR3 is CASSLDRGTAYGYTF. The CDR3 DNA sequence: TGCGCCAGCAGCTTGGATAGGGGGACAGCCTATGGCTACACCTTC. The rearrangement uses TRBV5-1 and TRBJ1-2; TRBD1 matches 7 bases. Germline values: CDR1 SGHRS, CDR2 YFSETQ. The CDR3 is 15 residues long. V shed 0 bases and J 4 bases; nucleotides not matched to a gene: 6.

The chain carries TRBV6-5 and TRBJ1-5, with 7 bases that match TRBD1. CDR1 and CDR2 (germline): MNHEY, SVGAGI. This CDR3 has 15 residues. Losses at the gene ends were 7 bases for V and 0 bases for J; bases not matched to a gene: 6. The CDR3: CASKMTGNSNQPQHF. CDR3 nucleotides: TGTGCCAGCAAAATGACAGGGAATAGCAATCAGCCCCAGCATTTT.

This clone occurred a few times. CDR3 nucleotide sequence: TGTGCCAGCAGTCGGGACAGATCGACCTACGAGCAGTACTTC. Translating it yields CASSRDRSTYEQYF. The chain has TRBV6-5 and TRBJ2-7; TRBD1 matches at 7 bases. This CDR3 has 14 residues. J was trimmed by 2 bases and V by 5 bases; bases with no gene match: 6. Germline lookup yields CDR1 MNHEY and CDR2 SVGAGI.

This clone was seen more than once but under ten times. The genes are TRBV27 and TRBJ2-2, with a possible D match to TRBD2 (6 bases). The CDR3 contains 18 residues. Trimming stripped 1 base from V and 2 bases from J, with 17 bases between. Germline CDR1 MNHEY, CDR2 SMNVEV (reference sequence). The DNA for the CDR3 is TGTGCCAGCAGTTTATTCCGTCACGGCGGGGTAAACACCGGGGAGCTGTTTTTT. It yields the protein CASSLFRHGGVNTGELFF.

The V and J genes are TRBV30 and TRBJ2-7, with 7 bases fitting TRBD1. CDR1 and CDR2 from the germline V gene are GTSNPN and SVGIG (reference sequence). V dropped 7 bases and J dropped 0; count of bases not matched to a gene: 9. CDR3 length: 14 amino acids. CDR3 bases: TGTGCCTTCAAGGGGGCCTGGAGCTCCTACGAGCAGTACTTC. Translating it yields CAFKGAWSSYEQYF.

V is TRBV7-9 and J is TRBJ1-2; D is possibly TRBD1 (6 bases). Germline CDR1 reads SEHNR; CDR2 reads FQNEAQ (reference sequence). The CDR3 length is 13 residues. Trimming stripped 5 bases from V and 5 bases from J, with 12 bases between. The CDR3 loop reads CASSPTQGYGYTF. For the CDR3, the DNA is TGTGCCAGCAGCCCCACGCAGGGGTATGGCTACACCTTC.

In this sample, this clone turned up a few times. The V and J genes are TRBV30 and TRBJ2-3, with TRBD2 matching over 13 bases. Unmatched junction bases numbered 2, after V lost 2 bases and J lost 3 bases. This CDR3 has 15 residues. Germline values: CDR1 GTSNPN, CDR2 SVGIG (reference sequence). The CDR3 here is CAWSKLAGGTDTQYF. The CDR3 nucleotides are TGTGCCTGGAGTAAACTAGCGGGGGGGACAGATACGCAGTATTTT.

V usage is TRBV2 and J usage is TRBJ1-4, with 10 bases fitting TRBD1. Germline V lookup: CDR1 SNHLY, CDR2 FYNNEI. The CDR3 is made up of 15 amino acids. The V and J ends lost 5 bases and 1 base, in that order; junction bases with no gene match: 1. The DNA of the CDR3 is TGTGCCAGCAGTAGGGACAGGGGAACTAATGAAAAACTGTTTTTT. This codes for CASSRDRGTNEKLFF.

The genes are TRBV10-3 and TRBJ1-5; possibly TRBD1 for D (6 bases). Trimming shortened V by 3 bases and J by 7 bases, and 13 bases separated the two germline ends. The CDR3 loop spans 14 amino acids. Germline V lookup: CDR1 ENHRY, CDR2 SYGVKD. CDR3 in DNA: TGTGCCATCAGTGACGACAGGACCCTACAGCCCCAGCATTTT. Protein: CAISDDRTLQPQHF.

The chain recombines TRBV7-2 with TRBJ2-5; 7 bases are shared with TRBD2. The germline CDR1 and CDR2 sequences are SGHTA and FQGNSA. V shed 5 bases, J shed 3 bases, and the junction held 9 bases outside the gene matches. This CDR3 is built from 15 residues. The chain's CDR3 is CASSPRAGAEETQYF. As DNA, the CDR3 is TGTGCCAGCAGCCCGAGGGCGGGAGCGGAAGAGACCCAGTACTTC.